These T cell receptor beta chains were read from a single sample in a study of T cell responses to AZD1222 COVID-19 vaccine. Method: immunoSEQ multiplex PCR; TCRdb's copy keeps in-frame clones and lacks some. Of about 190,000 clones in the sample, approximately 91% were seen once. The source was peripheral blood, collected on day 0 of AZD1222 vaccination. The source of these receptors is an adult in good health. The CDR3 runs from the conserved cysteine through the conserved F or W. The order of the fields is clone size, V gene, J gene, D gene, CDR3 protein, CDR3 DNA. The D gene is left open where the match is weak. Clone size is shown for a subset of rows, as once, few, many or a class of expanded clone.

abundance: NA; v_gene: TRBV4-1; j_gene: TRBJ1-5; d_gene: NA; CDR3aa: CASSPPLGSNQPQHF; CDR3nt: TGCGCCAGCAGCCCTCCCCTAGGGTCCAATCAGCCCCAGCATTTT
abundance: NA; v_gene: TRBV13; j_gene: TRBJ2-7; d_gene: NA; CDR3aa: CASSLGAYEQYF; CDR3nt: TGTGCCAGCAGCTTAGGGGCCTACGAGCAGTACTTC
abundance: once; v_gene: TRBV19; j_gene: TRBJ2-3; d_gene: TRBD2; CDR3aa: CASSELAGTSTDTQYF; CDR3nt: TGTGCCAGTAGTGAACTAGCGGGGACTAGCACAGATACGCAGTATTTT
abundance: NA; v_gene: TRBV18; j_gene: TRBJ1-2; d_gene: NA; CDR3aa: CASSPPTDSFIGYTF; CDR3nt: TGTGCCAGCTCCCCACCAACTGACAGCTTTATTGGCTACACCTTC
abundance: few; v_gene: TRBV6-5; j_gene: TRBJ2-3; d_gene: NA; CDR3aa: CASSLASPTDTQYF; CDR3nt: TGTGCCAGCAGTTTAGCTAGCCCTACAGATACGCAGTATTTT
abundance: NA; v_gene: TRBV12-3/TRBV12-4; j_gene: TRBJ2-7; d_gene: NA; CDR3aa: CASSHTYEQYF; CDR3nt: TGTGCCAGCAGCCATACCTACGAGCAGTACTTC
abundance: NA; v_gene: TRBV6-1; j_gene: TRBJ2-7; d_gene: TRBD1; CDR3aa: CASSEVVGDRGPNEQYF; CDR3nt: TGTGCCAGCAGTGAAGTAGTCGGAGACAGGGGGCCCAACGAGCAGTACTTC
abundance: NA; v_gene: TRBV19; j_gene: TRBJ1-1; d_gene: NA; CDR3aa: CASSSNREVGTEAFF; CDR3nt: TGTGCCAGTAGTTCAAACAGGGAGGTCGGCACTGAAGCTTTCTTT
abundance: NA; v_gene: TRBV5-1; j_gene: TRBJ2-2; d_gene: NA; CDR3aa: CASSLNPGAGELFF; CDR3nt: TGCGCCAGCAGCCTTAACCCCGGGGCCGGGGAGCTGTTTTTT
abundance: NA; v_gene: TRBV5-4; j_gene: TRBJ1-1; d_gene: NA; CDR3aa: CASTPGVLAEAFF; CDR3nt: TGTGCCAGCACCCCAGGCGTACTGGCTGAAGCTTTCTTT
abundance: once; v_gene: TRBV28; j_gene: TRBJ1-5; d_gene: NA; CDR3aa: CASSLVSNQPQHF; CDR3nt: TGTGCCAGCAGTTTAGTATCGAATCAGCCCCAGCATTTT
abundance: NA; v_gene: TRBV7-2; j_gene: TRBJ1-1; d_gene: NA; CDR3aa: CASSSEGAAKNTEAFF; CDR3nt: TGTGCCAGCAGCTCTGAAGGGGCCGCTAAGAACACTGAAGCTTTCTTT
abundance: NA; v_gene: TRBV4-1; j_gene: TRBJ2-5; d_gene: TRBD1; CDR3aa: CASSQEGTGIQETQYF; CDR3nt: TGCGCCAGCAGCCAAGAAGGGACAGGGATCCAAGAGACCCAGTACTTC
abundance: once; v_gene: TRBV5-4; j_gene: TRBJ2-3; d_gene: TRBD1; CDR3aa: CASSFQQGATDTQYF; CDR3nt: TGTGCCAGCAGCTTCCAGCAGGGGGCCACAGATACGCAGTATTTT
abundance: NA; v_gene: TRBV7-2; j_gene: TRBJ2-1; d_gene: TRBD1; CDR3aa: CASNLNRGVTEQFF; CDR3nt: TGTGCCAGCAACCTCAACAGGGGGGTGACAGAGCAGTTCTTC
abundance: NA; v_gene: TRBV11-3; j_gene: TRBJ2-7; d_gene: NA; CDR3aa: CASSLDWGISYEQYF; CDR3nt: TGTGCCAGCAGCTTAGATTGGGGGATCTCCTACGAGCAGTACTTC
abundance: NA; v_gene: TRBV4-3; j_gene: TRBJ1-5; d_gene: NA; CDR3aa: CASSQDRGSLNQPQHF; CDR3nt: TGCGCCAGCAGCCAAGATAGGGGCAGCCTGAATCAGCCCCAGCATTTT
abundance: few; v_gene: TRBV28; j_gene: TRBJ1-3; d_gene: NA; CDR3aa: CASSFQGSSGNTIYF; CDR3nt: TGTGCCAGCAGTTTTCAGGGGTCCTCTGGAAACACCATATATTTT
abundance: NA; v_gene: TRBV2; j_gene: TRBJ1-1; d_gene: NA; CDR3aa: CASSEAAVNTEAFF; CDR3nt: TGTGCCAGCAGTGAAGCGGCGGTGAACACTGAAGCTTTCTTT
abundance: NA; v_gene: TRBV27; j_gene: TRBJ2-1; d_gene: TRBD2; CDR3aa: CASSSGLAGGPQQFF; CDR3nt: TGTGCCAGCAGTTCGGGACTAGCGGGGGGCCCTCAGCAGTTCTTC
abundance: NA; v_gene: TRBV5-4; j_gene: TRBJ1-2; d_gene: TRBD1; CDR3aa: CASSEDRGIYGYTF; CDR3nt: TGTGCCAGCAGCGAGGACAGGGGTATCTATGGCTACACCTTC
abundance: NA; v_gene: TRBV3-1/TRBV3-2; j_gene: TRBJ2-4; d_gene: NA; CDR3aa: CASSPRWETVVAKNIQYF; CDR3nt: TGTGCCAGCAGCCCAAGATGGGAGACAGTCGTAGCCAAAAACATTCAGTACTTC
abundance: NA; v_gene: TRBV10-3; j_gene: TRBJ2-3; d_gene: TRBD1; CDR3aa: CAISEGGLGDTQYF; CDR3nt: TGTGCCATCAGTGAAGGGGGCCTTGGAGATACGCAGTATTTT
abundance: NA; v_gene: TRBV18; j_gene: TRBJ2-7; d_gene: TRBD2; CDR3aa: CASSPVQREARGEQYF; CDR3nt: TGTGCCAGCTCACCAGTCCAGCGGGAGGCTCGGGGGGAGCAGTACTTC
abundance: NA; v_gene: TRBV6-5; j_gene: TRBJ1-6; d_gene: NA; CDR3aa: CASSFLNSPLHF; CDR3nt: TGTGCCAGCAGTTTTCTTAATTCACCCCTCCACTTT
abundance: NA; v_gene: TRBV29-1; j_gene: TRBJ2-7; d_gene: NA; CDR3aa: CSGSYGGAEQYF; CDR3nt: TGCAGCGGATCTTATGGGGGAGCCGAGCAGTACTTC
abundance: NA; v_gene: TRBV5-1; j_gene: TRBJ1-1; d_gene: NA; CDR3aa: CASSLRGGTEAFF; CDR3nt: TGCGCCAGCAGCTTGCGGGGGGGCACTGAAGCTTTCTTT
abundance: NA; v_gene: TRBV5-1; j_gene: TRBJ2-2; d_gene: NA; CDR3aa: CASSLDGGPGELFF; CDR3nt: TGCGCCAGCAGCTTGGATGGCGGGCCCGGGGAGCTGTTTTTT
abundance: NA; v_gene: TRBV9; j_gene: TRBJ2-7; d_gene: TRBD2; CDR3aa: CASSAGGTVTYEQYF; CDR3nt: TGTGCCAGCAGCGCGGGGGGGACGGTCACCTACGAGCAGTACTTC
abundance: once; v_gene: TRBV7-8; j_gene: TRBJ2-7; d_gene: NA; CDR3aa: CASSLDYEQYF; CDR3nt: TGTGCCAGCAGCCTCGACTACGAGCAGTACTTC
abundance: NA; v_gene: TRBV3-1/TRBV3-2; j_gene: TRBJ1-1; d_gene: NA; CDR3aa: CASSLVRANTEAFF; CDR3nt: TGTGCCAGCAGCCTCGTCAGAGCGAACACTGAAGCTTTCTTT
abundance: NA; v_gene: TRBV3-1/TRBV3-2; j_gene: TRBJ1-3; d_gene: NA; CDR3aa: CASSQVNTIYF; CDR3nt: TGTGCCAGCAGCCAAGTCAACACCATATATTTT
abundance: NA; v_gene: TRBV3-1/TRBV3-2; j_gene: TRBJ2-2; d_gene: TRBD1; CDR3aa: CASSQDWKQGMVGELFF; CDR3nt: TGTGCCAGCAGCCAAGATTGGAAACAGGGGATGGTCGGGGAGCTGTTTTTT
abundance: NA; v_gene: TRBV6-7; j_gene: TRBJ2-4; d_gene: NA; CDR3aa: CASSWLETKNIQYF; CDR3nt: TGTGCCAGCAGTTGGTTGGAAACCAAAAACATTCAGTACTTC
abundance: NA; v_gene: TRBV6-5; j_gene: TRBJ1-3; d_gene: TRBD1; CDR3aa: CASSYNGQGGNTIYF; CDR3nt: TGTGCCAGCAGTTACAATGGACAGGGTGGCAACACCATATATTTT
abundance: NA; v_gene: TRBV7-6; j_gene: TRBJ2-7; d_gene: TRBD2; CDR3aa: CASSQGPSGSYEQYF; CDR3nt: TGTGCCAGCAGCCAAGGTCCTAGCGGCTCCTACGAGCAGTACTTC
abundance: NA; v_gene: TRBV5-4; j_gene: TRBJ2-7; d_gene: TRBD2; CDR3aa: CASSSGEGGYEQYF; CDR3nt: TGTGCCAGCAGCTCGGGGGAGGGAGGCTACGAGCAGTACTTC
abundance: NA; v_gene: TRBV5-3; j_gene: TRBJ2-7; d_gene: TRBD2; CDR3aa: CARSFTGLAGPHSEQYF; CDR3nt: TGTGCCAGAAGCTTTACGGGACTAGCGGGACCCCATTCGGAGCAGTACTTC
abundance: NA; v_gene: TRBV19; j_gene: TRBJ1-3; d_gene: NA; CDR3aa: CASSISGTSSGNTIYF; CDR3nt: TGTGCCAGTAGTATATCTGGCACGAGCTCTGGAAACACCATATATTTT
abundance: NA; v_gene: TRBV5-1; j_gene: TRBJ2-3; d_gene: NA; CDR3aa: CASSLVGSTDTQYF; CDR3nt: TGCGCCAGCAGCTTGGTCGGTTCCACAGATACGCAGTATTTT
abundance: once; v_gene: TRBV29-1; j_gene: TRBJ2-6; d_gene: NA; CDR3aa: CSVGFSGANVLTF; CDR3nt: TGCAGCGTTGGGTTCTCTGGGGCCAACGTCCTGACTTTC
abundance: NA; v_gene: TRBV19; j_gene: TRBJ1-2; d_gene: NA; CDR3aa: CASSPRLEGGYTF; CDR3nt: TGTGCCAGTAGTCCCCGATTGGAAGGTGGCTACACCTTC
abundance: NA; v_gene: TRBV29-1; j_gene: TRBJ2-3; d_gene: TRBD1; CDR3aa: CSVRQGASTDTQYF; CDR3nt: TGCAGCGTTCGACAGGGGGCAAGCACAGATACGCAGTATTTT